This T cell receptor beta chain emerged from a study of T cells after somatic rescue of genetic block. This table comes from immunoSEQ multiplex PCR, and its TCRdb copy is limited to in-frame clones, with some not included. The sample lists about 67,000 clones, just over 90% seen once, with 3% in the top ten. The CDR3 runs to 15 residues. Germline trimming cut 4 bases from V and 2 bases from J; bases unmatched to any gene: 5. Germline V gene sequence: CDR1 SGHRS, CDR2 YFSETQ. This TCR was sampled from a man aged 35 to 55. The chain uses TRBV5-1 and TRBJ2-3; 9 nucleotides line up with TRBD2. Sequencing was carried out using peripheral blood mononuclear cells (PBMCs). The CDR3: CASSAAGGITDTQYF. The CDR3 DNA reads TGCGCCAGCAGCGCCGCGGGGGGGATCACAGATACGCAGTATTTT. The whole variable domain, remainder taken from reference TRBV5-1 and TRBJ2-3, is KAGVTQTPRYLIKTRGQQVTLSCSPISGHRSVSWYQQTPGQGLQFLFEYFSETQRNKGNFPGRFSGRQFSNSRSEMNVSTLELGDSALYLCASSAAGGITDTQYFGPGTRLTVL.